This T cell receptor beta chain is from a study of early T cells in non-severe SARS-CoV-2 infection. At the level of the study: Sequencing input comprised bulk RNA from unsorted whole blood; chain pairing was not available.

This clonotype occurred a few times. Its antigen is not identified. CDR1 SEHNR and CDR2 FQNEAQ come from the germline V gene (reference sequence). The J segment lost 6 bases and the V segment lost 5 bases, leaving 8 bases of the junction unmatched. This CDR3 has 16 amino acids. Individual cDNA molecules were tagged with unique molecular identifiers, the study reported. MiXCR was run by TCRdb on the 5' RACE reads, yielding one entry per CDR3 protein. Here the sample spans about 72,000 distinct CDR3 sequences, about 9.4% being singletons. Findings of the study overall: Lookups in VDJdb leaned toward anti-spike CD8 responses and missed private and CD4 specificities.

The sequencing used whole blood, collected at baseline. This sequence originates from an adult who was a healthcare worker with PCR-confirmed SARS-CoV-2 infection or an uninfected control (not recorded which). The J gene is TRBJ1-6, the V gene TRBV7-9; TRBD1 matches 9 bases. The CDR3 DNA follows: TGTGCCAGCAGCCCCCGGACAGGGGCTGGTAATTCACCCCTCCACTTT. Translated: CASSPRTGAGNSPLHF.